The T cell receptor beta chain described here comes from a study of blood T cell repertoires in COVID-19. For the study at large: Samples taken during acute and convalescent COVID-19 were collected in the United States, Italy and Spain. Sources were T cells, B-cell-depleted T cells, or PBMCs; the material itself was cDNA or gDNA.

Original data processing: For nucleated cells, counts were estimated from reference gene primer amplification. Some clones are missing from TCRdb's copy, which holds only in-frame ones; the method was immunoSEQ multiplex PCR. V and J calls and clone size are copied from that table; D and trimming were computed from the DNA. The profile shows about 83,000 clones, roughly 89% of them singletons. Losses at the gene ends were 4 bases for V and 7 bases for J; bases not matched to a gene: 17. The CDR3 covers 18 residues. Germline CDR1 is PRHDT and CDR2 is FYEKMQ (reference sequence). The chain carries TRBV13 and TRBJ1-4, with 8 bases aligning to TRBD1. Sequenced: peripheral blood. This receptor was taken from a man in his 60s with acute or convalescent COVID-19. Here the CDR3 DNA reads TGTGCCAGCAGCTCCGCCCGGGACAGGCTGCAATTAGGTGAAAAACTGTTTTTT. This translates into CASSSARDRLQLGEKLFF.